This T cell receptor (beta chain) was sequenced for a study of cytomegalovirus exposure and HLA in healthy donors. General observations from the study: According to a later analysis, TCR clusters from the first cohort tended to co-occur in the 100 to 150 validation repertoires.

Assay: immunoSEQ multiplex PCR; the TCRdb copy retains only in-frame clones and omits some. The repertoire holds 150,000 to 200,000 clones, with just under 90% as singletons. As for this clone: What it binds is not known.

Between the trimmed V and J ends, which lost 5 bases and 2 bases, there was a span of 10 bases. The CDR3 has 13 amino acids. Germline lookup yields CDR1 MNHEY and CDR2 SMNVEV (reference sequence). The V and J genes are TRBV27 and TRBJ2-7, with D maybe TRBD2 (6 bases). The source is a man between 18 and 29 years old in good health and CMV-seropositive. The sequenced sample consisted of PBMCs. Here the CDR3 reads CASSPRLAYEQYF. As DNA, the CDR3 is TGTGCCAGCAGTCCCCGACTAGCCTACGAGCAGTACTTC.